The 9 T cell receptor beta chains below were found in one sample sequenced in a study of T cell clones after liver transplantation (dated by TCRdb to between 2018 and 2020). The sample's time point, from its label and the paper: pre-transplant. Library method: the immunoSEQ multiplex PCR assay. The table comes from immuneACCESS by way of TCRdb, which keeps in-frame sequences with V and J called. Part of the clones is missing from these tables; in studies checked, under half for an unresolved V gene and the rest for unknown reasons. For this sample the table gives 95,000 to 110,000 clones, of which 75% to 85% were detected only once. Over 0.75% of the sample lies in the top ten. The sequencing used CD4+ T cells from blood, collected before liver transplant. Receptors originate from a human donor who received a liver transplant.

This CDR3 is CASTRRGGQGVSPLHF. As DNA, the CDR3 is TGTGCCAGCACCCGGCGGGGGGGACAGGGCGTTTCACCCCTCCACTTT. The chain carries TRBV2 and TRBJ1-6; 9 bases are shared with TRBD1. Germline V gene data show CDR1 as SNHLY and CDR2 as FYNNEI. The CDR3 has 16 residues. V shed 7 bases, J shed 9 bases, and the junction held 13 bases outside the gene matches.

The rearrangement uses TRBV5-1 and TRBJ2-1; D is uncertain. The CDR3 spans 14 residues. CDR1 is SGHRS, CDR2 YFSETQ, per germline. Trimming took off 4 bases at V and 4 bases at J, with 12 bases between the two ends. For the CDR3, the DNA is TGCGCCAGCAGCAAGGAGCAGCAATACAATGAGCAGTTCTTC. Its protein is CASSKEQQYNEQFF.

The genes are TRBV14 and TRBJ2-1, with TRBD2 matching over 16 bases. Germline trimming cut 4 bases from V and 7 bases from J; bases unmatched to any gene: 4. Germline CDR1 SGHDN, CDR2 FVKESK. The CDR3 runs to 16 residues. The DNA of the CDR3 is TGTGCCAGCAGCCTCGGGACTAGCGGGAGGGTTAATGAGCAGTTCTTC. Its translation is CASSLGTSGRVNEQFF.

To note about this clone: This CDR3 is also generated by other DNA sequences in the sample. V gene TRBV9 combines with J gene TRBJ2-7; 10 positions match TRBD1. CDR1 and CDR2 from the germline V gene are SGDLS and YYNGEE. J lost 0 bases, V lost 4 bases, and 7 bases had no gene match. The CDR3 has 16 amino acids. The CDR3 loop reads CASSSAGTGVSYEQYF. The CDR3 DNA reads TGTGCCAGCAGCTCCGCGGGGACAGGGGTCTCCTACGAGCAGTACTTC.

The J gene is TRBJ1-2, the V gene TRBV28; the D gene is possibly TRBD1 (5 bases). The CDR3 has 13 residues. Germline-derived CDR1 and CDR2 are MDHEN and SYDVKM. Trimming left V 3 bases short and J 8 bases short, with 13 bases between. CDR3 residues: CASSFRAVGGYTF. The CDR3 DNA sequence: TGTGCCAGCAGTTTCAGGGCGGTCGGCGGCTACACCTTC.

This clone occurred a few times. The rearrangement joins TRBV5-8 to TRBJ2-5, with unresolved D. The CDR3 runs to 13 residues. Per the germline V gene, CDR1 is SGHTS and CDR2 is YDEGEE. Trimming took off 1 base at V and 2 bases at J, with 6 bases between the two ends. The CDR3 bases are TGTGCCAGCAGCTTGACAGAGCAAGAGACCCAGTACTTC. This encodes CASSLTEQETQYF.

This clone was detected only once. J is TRBJ1-3 and V is TRBV9, with D perhaps matching TRBD1 (5 bases). The CDR3 extends over 16 amino acids. Trimming removed 3 bases from V and 2 bases from J, with 15 bases in between. CDR1 and CDR2 from the germline V gene are SGDLS and YYNGEE. CDR3 in DNA: TGTGCCAGCAGCGCTTCTTCCAGGGATACTGGAAACACCATATATTTT. This encodes CASSASSRDTGNTIYF.

This CDR3 reads CASSPASVGALPFF. CDR3 coding DNA: TGCGCCAGCAGCCCCGCGAGTGTGGGGGCCTTACCGTTCTTC. V gene TRBV5-1 combines with J gene TRBJ2-1; D is perhaps TRBD1 (6 bases). The CDR3 totals 14 residues. Germline CDR1 reads SGHRS; CDR2 reads YFSETQ. V lost 4 bases to trimming and J lost 15 bases, with 23 bases between them.

This chain uses TRBV5-6 with TRBJ2-7; D perhaps matches TRBD1 (6 bases). The ends were cut back, 2 bases at V and 4 bases at J, with 13 bases in the middle. CDR3 length: 14 amino acids. Germline V lookup: CDR1 SGHDT, CDR2 YYEEEE. The CDR3 nucleotides read TGTGCCAGCAGCTTCCGGACAGACATGTACGAGCAGTACTTC. Residues: CASSFRTDMYEQYF.